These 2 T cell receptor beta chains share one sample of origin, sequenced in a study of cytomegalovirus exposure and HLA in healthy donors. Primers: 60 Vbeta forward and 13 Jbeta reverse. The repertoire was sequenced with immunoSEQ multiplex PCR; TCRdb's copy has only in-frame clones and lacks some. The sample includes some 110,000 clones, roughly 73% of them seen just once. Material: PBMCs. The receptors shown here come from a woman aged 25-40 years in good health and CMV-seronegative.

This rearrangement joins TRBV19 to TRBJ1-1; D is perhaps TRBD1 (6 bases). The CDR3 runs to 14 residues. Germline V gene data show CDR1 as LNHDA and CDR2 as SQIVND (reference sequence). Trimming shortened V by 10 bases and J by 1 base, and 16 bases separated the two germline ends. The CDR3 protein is CATRQGLTNTEAFF. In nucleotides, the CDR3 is TGTGCCACTCGGCAGGGGTTAACGAACACTGAAGCTTTCTTT.

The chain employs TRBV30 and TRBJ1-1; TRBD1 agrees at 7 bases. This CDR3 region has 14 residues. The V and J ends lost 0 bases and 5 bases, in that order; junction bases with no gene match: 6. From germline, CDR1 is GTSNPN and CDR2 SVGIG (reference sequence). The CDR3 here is CAWSVDRAGTEAFF. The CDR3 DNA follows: TGTGCCTGGAGTGTCGACAGGGCGGGGACTGAAGCTTTCTTT.